The 6 T cell receptor beta chains below come from one sample, sequenced in a study of T-cell reconstitution after alpha-beta-depleted transplantation in children. It was with unique molecular identifiers that the TCRbeta library was prepared. TCRdb used MiXCR to reprocess the PCR reads, holding one entry per CDR3 protein. The data hold under 300,000 distinct CDR3 sequences, with around a tenth observed a single time. Here the sequenced sample was peripheral blood, taken 180 days after TCRalphabeta/CD19-depleted stem cell transplant. Receptors originate from a male patient aged 2 to 10 who had a stem cell transplant for chronic granulomatous disease, so the T cells may come from the graft donor.

A note on this clonotype: A much bigger clone sits one base away, suggesting this may be a read error. The J gene is TRBJ2-7, the V gene TRBV7-2; unclear D gene. The CDR3 is 12 amino acids. Germline loops: CDR1 SGHTA, CDR2 FQGNSA. CDR3 region: CASRINGPEQCF. The DNA for the CDR3 is TGTGCCAGCAGGATCAACGGTCCCGAGCAGTGCTTC.

A few counts support this clonotype. The chain combines TRBV5-6 with TRBJ1-2; TRBD1 might be the D (5 bases). V was shortened by 5 bases and J by 3 bases, with 17 bases between the two germline ends. Germline-derived CDR1 and CDR2 are SGHDT and YYEEEE. CDR3 size: 15 residues. As DNA, the CDR3 is TGTGCCAGCAGTTCCGGACACCTACAGGACTATGGCTACACCTTC. Translation gives CASSSGHLQDYGYTF. The complete variable domain, with remaining parts taken from reference TRBV5-6 and TRBJ1-2, reads DAGVTQSPTHLIKTRGQQVTLRCSPKSGHDTVSWYQQALGQGPQFIFQYYEEEERQRGNFPDRFSGHQFPNYSSELNVNALLLGDSALYLCASSSGHLQDYGYTFGSGTRLTVV.

Details on this clonotype: A much bigger clone sits one base away, suggesting this may be a read error. This chain uses TRBV4-1 with TRBJ2-1; D is possibly TRBD2 (5 bases). Trimming removed 0 bases from V and 5 bases from J, with 14 bases in between. Germline values: CDR1 MGHRA, CDR2 YSYEKL. The CDR3 extends over 16 amino acids. In DNA form, the CDR3 reads TGCGCCAGCAGCCAAGATCCCCCGGGAATGAACAATGAGCAGTTCTTC. As protein: CASSQDPPGMNNEQFF.

With respect to this clonotype: A much more abundant neighbour one base away suggests this may be a read error. The chain recombines TRBV5-6 with TRBJ2-7; 12 nucleotides match TRBD2. The CDR3 consists of 15 residues. From germline, CDR1 is SGHDT and CDR2 YYEEEE. CDR3 DNA sequence: TGTGCCAGCAGCTTGCTGACTAGCGGGAGCTACGAGCAGTGCTTC. Its protein product is CASSLLTSGSYEQCF.

This clonotype was picked up many times. V gene TRBV29-1 combines with J gene TRBJ2-3, with D unclear. The CDR3 loop spans 13 amino acids. V lost 3 bases to trimming and J lost 2 bases, with 9 bases between them. Germline CDR1 reads SQVTM; CDR2 reads ANQGSEA. The CDR3 DNA sequence: TGCAGCGTTGAGGTGACCTCCACAGATACGCAGTATTTT. It encodes CSVEVTSTDTQYF.

This clonotype has at least ten counts. The chain recombines TRBV20-1 with TRBJ2-3; D is undetermined. V was shortened by 1 base and J by 2 bases, with 4 bases between the two germline ends. CDR3 length equals 12 residues. The V gene's germline CDR1 is DFQATT and CDR2 SNEGSKA (reference sequence). The CDR3 DNA sequence: TGCAGTGCTAGAGGGGACACAGATACGCAGTATTTT. Translated: CSARGDTDTQYF.